Each of the 3 T cell receptor beta chains below was sequenced from the same sample in a study of blood T cell repertoires in COVID-19. Profiled with immunoSEQ multiplex PCR; TCRdb holds only in-frame clones, not every one. This table has around 90,000 clones, around four fifths appearing once. Sequencing was performed on peripheral blood. These receptors all come from a woman in her seventies with active or convalescent COVID-19.

This chain uses TRBV7-9 with TRBJ2-5; D is possibly TRBD1 (6 bases). Trimming left V 5 bases short and J 4 bases short, with 17 bases between. The V gene's germline CDR1 is SEHNR and CDR2 FQNEAQ (reference sequence). The CDR3 loop spans 15 amino acids. The CDR3 sequence is CASSLLLAGAETQYF. DNA for the CDR3: TGTGCCAGCAGCCTCCTACTTGCAGGGGCAGAGACCCAGTACTTC.

The V call is TRBV5-8, the J call TRBJ2-5; 8 bases are shared with TRBD1. The CDR3 has 14 residues. CDR1 is SGHTS and CDR2 is YDEGEE in the germline V gene. The V segment lost 4 bases and the J segment 5 bases; nucleotides outside the gene matches: 7. CDR3 DNA sequence: TGTGCCAGCAGCCTGCAGGGGGCATGGGAGACCCAGTACTTC. Protein product: CASSLQGAWETQYF.

The chain employs TRBV7-9 and TRBJ2-3; D is uncertain. Trimming pared 0 bases from V and 0 bases from J, leaving 10 bases between. Per germline, CDR1 SEHNR and CDR2 FQNEAQ (reference sequence). This CDR3 comprises 16 residues. The CDR3 is CASSLASDSSTDTQYF. DNA for the CDR3: TGTGCCAGCAGCTTAGCTTCCGACTCTAGCACAGATACGCAGTATTTT.